This TCR beta chain comes out of a study of blood T cells in healthy people across ages. Study conclusions and caveats: Naive and antigen-experienced cells could not be conclusively compared, given unsorted PBMCs.

A second roughly 6 to 11 cycle PCR used barcoded and J-beta primers. TCRdb reanalysed the 5' RACE reads using MiXCR and keeps one entry per CDR3 protein. This sample has about 570,000 distinct CDR3 sequences, with roughly a quarter found just once. The CDR3 runs 11 residues. V lost 6 bases, J lost 6 bases, and 7 bases lay in between. Many counts were recorded for this clonotype. Its specificity is unknown. These data were also reused for a study on T cells of mothers and their children. That report adds: The donors comprised over 5 children and their three healthy Caucasian mothers. Primer M1S, used in the second PCR, introduced sample barcodes and 2-4 random nucleotides.

The sequence was obtained from a boy aged 2 to 10 in good health. The sample was blood. The V and J genes are TRBV12-3 or TRBV12-4 and TRBJ2-3; no clear D. CDR3 sequence reads: CASSFGDTQYF. The CDR3 DNA sequence: TGTGCCAGCAGCTTTGGGGATACGCAGTATTTT.